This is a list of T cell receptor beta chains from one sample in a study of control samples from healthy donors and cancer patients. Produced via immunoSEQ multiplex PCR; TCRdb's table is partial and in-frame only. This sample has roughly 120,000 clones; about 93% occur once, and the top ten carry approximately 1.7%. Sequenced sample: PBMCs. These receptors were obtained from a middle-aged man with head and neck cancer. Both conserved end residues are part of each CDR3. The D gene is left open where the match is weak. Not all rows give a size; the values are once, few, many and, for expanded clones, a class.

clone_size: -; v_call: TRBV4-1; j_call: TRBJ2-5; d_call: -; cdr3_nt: TGCGCCAGCAGCCAAGAGGGCCCAGAGACCCAGTACTTC; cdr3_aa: CASSQEGPETQYF
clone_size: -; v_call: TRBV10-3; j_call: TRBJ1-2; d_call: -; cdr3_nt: TGTGCCATCAGTGAGTCGGCCAGGACGCTGAGCTACACCTTC; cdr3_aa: CAISESARTLSYTF
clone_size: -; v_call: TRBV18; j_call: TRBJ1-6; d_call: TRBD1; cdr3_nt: TGTGCCAGCTCTATCGGGACAGGGTCGGATTCACCCCTCCACTTT; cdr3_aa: CASSIGTGSDSPLHF
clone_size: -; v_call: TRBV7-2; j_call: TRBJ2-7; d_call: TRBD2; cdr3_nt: TGTGCCAGCAGCTTCGGACTAGCGCGTAATTACGAGCAGTACTTC; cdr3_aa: CASSFGLARNYEQYF
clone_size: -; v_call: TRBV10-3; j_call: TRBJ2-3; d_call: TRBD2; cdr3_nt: TGTGCCATCAGTGAGTCGAGGACTAGGGAACTTCGCACAGATACGCAGTATTTT; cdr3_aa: CAISESRTRELRTDTQYF
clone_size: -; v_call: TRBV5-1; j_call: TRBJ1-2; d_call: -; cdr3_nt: TGCGCCAGCAGCTTGGCCGGGCCCCCGGAAGGCTACACCTTC; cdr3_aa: CASSLAGPPEGYTF
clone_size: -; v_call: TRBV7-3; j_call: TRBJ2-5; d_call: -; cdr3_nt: TGTGCCAGCAGCTTAACCGGGGCCCAAGAGACCCAGTACTTC; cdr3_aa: CASSLTGAQETQYF
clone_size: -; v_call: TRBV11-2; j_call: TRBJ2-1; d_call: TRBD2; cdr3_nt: TGTGCCAGCAGCTTACGGCCCGAGAGCGGGGGGTCCAACAATGAGCAGTTCTTC; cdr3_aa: CASSLRPESGGSNNEQFF
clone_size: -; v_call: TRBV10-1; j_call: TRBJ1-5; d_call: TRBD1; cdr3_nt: TGCGCCAGCAGTGTATCAATTCCCGAGAGACAGGGGAAGAGCAATCAGCCCCAGCATTTT; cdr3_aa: CASSVSIPERQGKSNQPQHF
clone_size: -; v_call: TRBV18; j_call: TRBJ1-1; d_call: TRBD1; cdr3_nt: TGTGCCAGCTCACCAGACCAGGGGGCCTCTGAAGCTTTCTTT; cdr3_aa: CASSPDQGASEAFF
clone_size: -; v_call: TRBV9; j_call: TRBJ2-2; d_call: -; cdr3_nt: TGTGCCAGCAGCGTAGAACCGGGGAAAGCGAACACCGGGGAGCTGTTTTTT; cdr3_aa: CASSVEPGKANTGELFF
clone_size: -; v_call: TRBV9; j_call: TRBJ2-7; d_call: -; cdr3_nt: TGTGCCAGCAGCCTCTCGGACGGATCTACCTACGAGCAGTACTTC; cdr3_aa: CASSLSDGSTYEQYF
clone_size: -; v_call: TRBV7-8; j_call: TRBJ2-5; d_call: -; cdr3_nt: TGTGCCAGCAGCTTAGCGGCCAGGCATCCGGCCCAGTACTTC; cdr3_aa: CASSLAARHPAQYF
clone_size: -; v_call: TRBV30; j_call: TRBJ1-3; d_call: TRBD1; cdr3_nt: TGTGCCTGGAGTCCTCGGTATCGTGACAGGGGCTCTGGAAACACCATATATTTT; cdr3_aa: CAWSPRYRDRGSGNTIYF
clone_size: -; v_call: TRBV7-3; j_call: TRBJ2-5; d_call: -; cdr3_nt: TGTGCCAGCAGCGCCGGGGGAAAAGAGACCCAGTACTTC; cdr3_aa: CASSAGGKETQYF
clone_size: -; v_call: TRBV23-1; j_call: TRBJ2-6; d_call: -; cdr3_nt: TGCGCCAGCAGTCCAAAACAGGCAACCTCTGGGGCCAACGTCCTGACTTTC; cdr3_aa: CASSPKQATSGANVLTF
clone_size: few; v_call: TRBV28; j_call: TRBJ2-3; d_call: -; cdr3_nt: TGTGCCAGCAGTTTCGTTAGCGCCACAGATACGCAGTATTTT; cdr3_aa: CASSFVSATDTQYF
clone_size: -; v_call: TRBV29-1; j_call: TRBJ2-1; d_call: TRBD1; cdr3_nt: TGCAGCGCTGGGACAGGGGGATTCAATGAGCAGTTCTTC; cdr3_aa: CSAGTGGFNEQFF
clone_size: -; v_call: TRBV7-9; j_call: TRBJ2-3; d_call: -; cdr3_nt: TGTGCCAGCAGCCGTCTGGGGGCGGGCACAGATACGCAGTATTTT; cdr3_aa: CASSRLGAGTDTQYF
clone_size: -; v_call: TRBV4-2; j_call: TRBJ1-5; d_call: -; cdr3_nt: TGTGCCAGCAGCCAAGATCGGCAGGGTTATCAGCCCCAGCATTTT; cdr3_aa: CASSQDRQGYQPQHF
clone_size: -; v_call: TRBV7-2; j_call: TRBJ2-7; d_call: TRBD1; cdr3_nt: TGTGCCAGCAGCTCCCGAGGGGACAGGGTCTCCTACGAGCAGTACTTC; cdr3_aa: CASSSRGDRVSYEQYF
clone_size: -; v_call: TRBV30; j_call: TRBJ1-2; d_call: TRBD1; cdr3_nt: TGTGCCTGGAGTAGACAGGGAAATGGCTACACCTTC; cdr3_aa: CAWSRQGNGYTF
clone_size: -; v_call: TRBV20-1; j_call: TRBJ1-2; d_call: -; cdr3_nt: TGCAGTGCTTCAGGACCCTATGGCTACACCTTC; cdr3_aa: CSASGPYGYTF
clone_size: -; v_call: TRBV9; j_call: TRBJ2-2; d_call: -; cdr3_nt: TGTGCCAGCAGCGTGTTAGGGACCGGGGAGCTGTTTTTT; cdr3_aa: CASSVLGTGELFF